This T cell receptor beta chain was identified during a study of CXCR3-negative and CXCR3-positive naive CD8 T cells. Study results and caveats: TRB CDR3 hydrophobicity was greater in CXCR3-positive naive cells than in CXCR3-negative naive cells. Relative to memory CD8+ cells, whose diversity was much lower, both naive subsets had comparably high diversity.

In the case of this clonotype: Its antigen is currently unknown.

Preparation of TRB cDNA libraries relied on 5' RACE carrying UMI labels. TCRdb reprocessed the 5' RACE reads; each CDR3 protein has one entry and no DNA is given. This repertoire comprises fewer than 55,000 distinct CDR3 sequences; its ten largest clones make up about 1.6%. CD45RO-CCR7+CD27+CD95- was the phenotype of naive CD8+ T cells. The CDR3 extends over 15 amino acids. Germline V CDR1 and CDR2: MGHRA, YSYEKL. The chain joins TRBV4-1 to TRBJ2-7; the D gene TCRdb calls, TRBD2, cannot be checked with no DNA. The clonotype comes from a human donor in good health. Some clones in this sample may be carry-over from other donors' samples. The sample taken for sequencing was naive CXCR3- CD8+ T cells from blood. Subset of the sample: CD45RO-CCR7+CD27+CD95- naive CD8+ T cells lacking CXCR3 (TNR3-). The CDR3 loop is CASSQRAGPSYEQYF.